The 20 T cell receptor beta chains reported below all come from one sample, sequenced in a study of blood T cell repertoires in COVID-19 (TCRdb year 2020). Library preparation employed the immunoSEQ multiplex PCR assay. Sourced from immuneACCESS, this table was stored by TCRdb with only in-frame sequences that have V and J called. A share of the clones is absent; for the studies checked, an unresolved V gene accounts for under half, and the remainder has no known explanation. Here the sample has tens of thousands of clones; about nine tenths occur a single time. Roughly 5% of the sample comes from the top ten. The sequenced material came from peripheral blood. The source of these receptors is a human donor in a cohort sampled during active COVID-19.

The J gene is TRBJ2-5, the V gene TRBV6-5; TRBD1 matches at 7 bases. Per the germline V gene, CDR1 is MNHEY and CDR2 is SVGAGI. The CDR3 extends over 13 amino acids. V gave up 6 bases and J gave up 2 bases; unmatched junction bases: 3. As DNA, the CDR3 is TGTGCCAGCAGGAGGGACAGACAAGAGACCCAGTACTTC. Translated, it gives CASRRDRQETQYF.

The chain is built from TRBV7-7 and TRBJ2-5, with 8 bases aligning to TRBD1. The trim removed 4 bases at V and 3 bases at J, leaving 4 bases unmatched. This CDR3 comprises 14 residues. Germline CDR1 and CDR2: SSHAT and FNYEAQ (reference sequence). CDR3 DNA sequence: TGTGCCAGCAGCTCTGGACAGGGAAAAGAGACCCAGTACTTC. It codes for CASSSGQGKETQYF.

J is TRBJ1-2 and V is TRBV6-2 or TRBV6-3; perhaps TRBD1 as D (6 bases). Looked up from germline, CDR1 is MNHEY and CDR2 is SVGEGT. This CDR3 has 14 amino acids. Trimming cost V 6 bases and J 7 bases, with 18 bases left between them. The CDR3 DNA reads TGTGCCAGCAGCCACTCCGCTACAGGGTCTGGCTACACCTTC. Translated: CASSHSATGSGYTF.

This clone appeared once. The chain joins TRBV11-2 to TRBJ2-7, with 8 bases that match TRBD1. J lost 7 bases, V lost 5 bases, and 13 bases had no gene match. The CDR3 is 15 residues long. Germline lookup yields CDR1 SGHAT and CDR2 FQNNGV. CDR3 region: CASSPTSGGIGEQYF. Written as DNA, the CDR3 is TGTGCCAGCAGCCCTACCTCAGGGGGCATCGGGGAGCAGTACTTC.

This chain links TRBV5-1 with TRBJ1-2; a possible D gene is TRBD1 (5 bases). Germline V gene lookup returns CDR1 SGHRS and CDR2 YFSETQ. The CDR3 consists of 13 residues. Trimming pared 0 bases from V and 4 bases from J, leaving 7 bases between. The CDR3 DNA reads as TGCGCCAGCAGCTTGGACGGGGGCTATGGCTACACCTTC. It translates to CASSLDGGYGYTF.

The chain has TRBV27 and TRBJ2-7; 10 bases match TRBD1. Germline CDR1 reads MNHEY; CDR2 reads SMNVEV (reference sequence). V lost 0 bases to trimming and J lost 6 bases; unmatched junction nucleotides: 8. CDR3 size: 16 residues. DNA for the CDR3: TGTGCCAGCAGTTTATCGTGGGACAGGGGAAAGGGCGAGCAGTACTTC. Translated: CASSLSWDRGKGEQYF.

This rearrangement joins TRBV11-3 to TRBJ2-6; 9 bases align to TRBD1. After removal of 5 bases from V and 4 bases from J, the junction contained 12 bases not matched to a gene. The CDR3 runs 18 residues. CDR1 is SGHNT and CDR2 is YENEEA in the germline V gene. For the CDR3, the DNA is TGTGCCAGCAGCCCTGGGGGGGACAGGGTATCGGGGGCCAACGTCCTGACTTTC. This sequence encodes CASSPGGDRVSGANVLTF.

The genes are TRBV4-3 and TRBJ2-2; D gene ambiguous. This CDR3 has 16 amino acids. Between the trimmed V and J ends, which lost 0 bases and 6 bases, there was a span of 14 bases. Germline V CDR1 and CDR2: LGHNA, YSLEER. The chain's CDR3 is CASSQDLSFLAGELFF. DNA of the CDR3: TGCGCCAGCAGCCAAGATCTGAGTTTCTTGGCCGGGGAGCTGTTTTTT.

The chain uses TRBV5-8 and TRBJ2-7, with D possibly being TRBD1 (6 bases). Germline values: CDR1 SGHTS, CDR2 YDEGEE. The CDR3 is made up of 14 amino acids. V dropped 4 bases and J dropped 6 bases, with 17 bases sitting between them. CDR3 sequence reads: CASSTPQGHSEQYF. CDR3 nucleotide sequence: TGTGCCAGCAGCACGCCGCAGGGGCATTCCGAGCAGTACTTC.

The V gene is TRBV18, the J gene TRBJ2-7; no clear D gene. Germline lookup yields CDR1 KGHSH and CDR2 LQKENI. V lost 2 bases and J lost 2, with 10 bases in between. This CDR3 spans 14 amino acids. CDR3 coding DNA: TGTGCCAGCTCACCAGCCGGTATCGCCTACGAGCAGTACTTC. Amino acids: CASSPAGIAYEQYF.

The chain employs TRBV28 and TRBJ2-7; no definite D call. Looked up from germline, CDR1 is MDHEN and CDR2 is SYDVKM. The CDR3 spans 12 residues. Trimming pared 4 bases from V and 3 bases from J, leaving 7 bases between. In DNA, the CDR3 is TGTGCCAGCAGTTCCCCTAACTACGAGCAGTACTTC. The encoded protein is CASSSPNYEQYF.

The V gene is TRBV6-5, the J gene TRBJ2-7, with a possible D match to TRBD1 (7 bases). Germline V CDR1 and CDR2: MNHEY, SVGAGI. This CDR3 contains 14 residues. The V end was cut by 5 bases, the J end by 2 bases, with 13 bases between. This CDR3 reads CASSRQGGPYEQYF. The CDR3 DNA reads TGTGCCAGCAGTCGGCAGGGGGGTCCCTACGAGCAGTACTTC.

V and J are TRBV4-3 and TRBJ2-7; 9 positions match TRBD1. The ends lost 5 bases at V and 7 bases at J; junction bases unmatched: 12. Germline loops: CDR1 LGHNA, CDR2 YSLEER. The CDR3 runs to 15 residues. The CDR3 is CASSADRGSEGEQYF. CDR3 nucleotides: TGCGCCAGCAGCGCGGACAGGGGCTCTGAGGGGGAGCAGTACTTC.

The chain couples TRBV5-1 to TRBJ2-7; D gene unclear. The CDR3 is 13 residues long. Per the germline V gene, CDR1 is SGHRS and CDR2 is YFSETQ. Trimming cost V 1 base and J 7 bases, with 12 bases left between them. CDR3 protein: CASSLSGVREQYF. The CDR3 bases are TGCGCCAGCAGCTTGTCAGGCGTAAGGGAGCAGTACTTC.

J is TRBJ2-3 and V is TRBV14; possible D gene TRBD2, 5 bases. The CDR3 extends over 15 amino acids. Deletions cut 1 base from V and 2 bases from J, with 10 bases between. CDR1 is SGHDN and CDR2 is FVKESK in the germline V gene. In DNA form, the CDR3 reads TGTGCCAGCAGCCAAGTAGCCGGGATCACAGATACGCAGTATTTT. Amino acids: CASSQVAGITDTQYF.

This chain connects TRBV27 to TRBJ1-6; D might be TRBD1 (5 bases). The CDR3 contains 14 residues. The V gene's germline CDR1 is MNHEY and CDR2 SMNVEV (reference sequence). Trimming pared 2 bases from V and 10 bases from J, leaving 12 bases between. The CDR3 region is CASSLAGRGSPLHF. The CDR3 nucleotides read TGTGCCAGCAGTTTAGCAGGGAGGGGCTCACCCCTCCACTTT.

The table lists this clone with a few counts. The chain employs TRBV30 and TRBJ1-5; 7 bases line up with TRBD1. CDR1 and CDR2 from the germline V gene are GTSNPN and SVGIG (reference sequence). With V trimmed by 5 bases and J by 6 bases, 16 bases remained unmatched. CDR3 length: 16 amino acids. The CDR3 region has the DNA TGTGCCTGGGGGCCCTGGGGACAGAAGGGAAGTCAGCCCCAGCATTTT. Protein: CAWGPWGQKGSQPQHF.

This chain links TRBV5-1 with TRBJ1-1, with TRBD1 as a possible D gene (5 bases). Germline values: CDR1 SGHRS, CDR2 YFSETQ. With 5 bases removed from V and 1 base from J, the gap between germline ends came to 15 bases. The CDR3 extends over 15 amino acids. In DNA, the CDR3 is TGCGCCAGCAGGGCGACAGAGACTTCGAACACTGAAGCTTTCTTT. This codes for CASRATETSNTEAFF. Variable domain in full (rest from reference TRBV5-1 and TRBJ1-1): KAGVTQTPRYLIKTRGQQVTLSCSPISGHRSVSWYQQTPGQGLQFLFEYFSETQRNKGNFPGRFSGRQFSNSRSEMNVSTLELGDSALYLCASRATETSNTEAFFGQGTRLTVV.

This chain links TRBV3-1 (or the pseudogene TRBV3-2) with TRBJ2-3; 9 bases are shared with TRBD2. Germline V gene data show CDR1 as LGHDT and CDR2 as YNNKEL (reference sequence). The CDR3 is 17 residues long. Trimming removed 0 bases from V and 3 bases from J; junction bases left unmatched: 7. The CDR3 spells CASSQDLSGSWTDTQYF. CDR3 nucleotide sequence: TGTGCCAGCAGCCAAGATCTTAGCGGGAGTTGGACAGATACGCAGTATTTT.

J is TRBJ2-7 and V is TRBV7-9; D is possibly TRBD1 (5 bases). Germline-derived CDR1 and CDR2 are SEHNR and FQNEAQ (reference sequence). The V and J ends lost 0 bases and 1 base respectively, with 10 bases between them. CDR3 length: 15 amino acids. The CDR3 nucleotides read TGTGCCAGCAGCTTAGCGGGCAGGGCATCCTACGAGCAGTACTTC. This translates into CASSLAGRASYEQYF. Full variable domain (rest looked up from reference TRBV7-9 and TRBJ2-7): DTGVSQNPRHKITKRGQNVTFRCDPISEHNRLYWYRQTLGQGPEFLTYFQNEAQLEKSRLLSDRFSAERPKGSFSTLEIQRTEQGDSAMYLCASSLAGRASYEQYFGPGTRLTVT.